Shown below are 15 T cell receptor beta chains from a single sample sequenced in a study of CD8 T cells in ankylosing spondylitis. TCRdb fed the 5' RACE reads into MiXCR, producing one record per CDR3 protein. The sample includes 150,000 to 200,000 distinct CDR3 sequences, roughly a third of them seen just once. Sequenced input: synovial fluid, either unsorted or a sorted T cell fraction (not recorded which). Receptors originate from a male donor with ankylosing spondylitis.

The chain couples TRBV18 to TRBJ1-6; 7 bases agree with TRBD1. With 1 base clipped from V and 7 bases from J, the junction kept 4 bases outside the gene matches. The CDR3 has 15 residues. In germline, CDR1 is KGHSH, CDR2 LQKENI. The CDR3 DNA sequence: TGTGCCAGCTCACCACAGGGGGCTCGGAATTCACCCCTCCACTTT. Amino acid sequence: CASSPQGARNSPLHF.

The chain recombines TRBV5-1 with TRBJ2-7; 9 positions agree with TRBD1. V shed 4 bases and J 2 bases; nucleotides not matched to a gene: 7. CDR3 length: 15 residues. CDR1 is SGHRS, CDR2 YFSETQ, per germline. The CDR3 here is CASSRPGTGTYEQYF. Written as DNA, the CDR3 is TGCGCCAGCAGCAGACCCGGGACAGGGACCTACGAGCAGTACTTC.

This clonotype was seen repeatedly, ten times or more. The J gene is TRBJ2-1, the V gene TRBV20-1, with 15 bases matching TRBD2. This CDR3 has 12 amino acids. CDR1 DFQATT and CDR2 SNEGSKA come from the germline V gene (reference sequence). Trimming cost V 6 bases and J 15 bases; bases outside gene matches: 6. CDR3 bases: TGCAGTGCAGGGACTAGCGGGAGGATGTGGTTCTTC. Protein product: CSAGTSGRMWFF.

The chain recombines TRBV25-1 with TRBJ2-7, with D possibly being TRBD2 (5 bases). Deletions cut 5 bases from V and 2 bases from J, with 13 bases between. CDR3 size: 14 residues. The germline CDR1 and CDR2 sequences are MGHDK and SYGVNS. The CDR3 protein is CASSWAGLPYEQYF. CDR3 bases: TGTGCCAGCAGTTGGGCAGGACTCCCCTACGAGCAGTACTTC.

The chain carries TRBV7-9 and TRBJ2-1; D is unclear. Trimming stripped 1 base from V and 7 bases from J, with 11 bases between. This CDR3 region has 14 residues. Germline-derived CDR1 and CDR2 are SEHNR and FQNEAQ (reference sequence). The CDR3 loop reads CASSLVSAGNEQFF. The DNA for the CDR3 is TGTGCCAGCAGCTTAGTATCTGCCGGAAATGAGCAGTTCTTC.

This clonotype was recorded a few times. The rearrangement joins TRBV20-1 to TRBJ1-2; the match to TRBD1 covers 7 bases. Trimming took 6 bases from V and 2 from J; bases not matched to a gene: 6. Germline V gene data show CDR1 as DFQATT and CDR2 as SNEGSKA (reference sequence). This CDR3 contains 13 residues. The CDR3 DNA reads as TGCAGTGCCAGACAGGGCCAGAACTATGGCTACACCTTC. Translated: CSARQGQNYGYTF.

The CDR3 sequence is CASSEGGIQPQHF. In DNA form, the CDR3 reads TGCGCCAGCAGTGAAGGAGGGATCCAGCCCCAGCATTTT. The chain is built from TRBV10-2 and TRBJ1-5; the D is unclear. Trimming took 3 bases from V and 7 from J, leaving 10 bases between them. The germline gives CDR1 WSHSY, CDR2 SAAADI. The CDR3 length is 13 residues.

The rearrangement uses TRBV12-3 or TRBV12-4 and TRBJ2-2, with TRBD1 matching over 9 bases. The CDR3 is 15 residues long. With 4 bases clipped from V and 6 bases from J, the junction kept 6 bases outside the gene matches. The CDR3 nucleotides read TGTGCCAGCAGTTCCACAGGGGGCGCGGCCGGGGAGCTGTTTTTT. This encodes CASSSTGGAAGELFF.

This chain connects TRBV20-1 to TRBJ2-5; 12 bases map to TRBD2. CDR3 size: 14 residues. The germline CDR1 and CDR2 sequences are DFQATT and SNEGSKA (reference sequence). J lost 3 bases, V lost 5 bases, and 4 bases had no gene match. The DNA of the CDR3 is TGCAGTGCTCTCCGGACTAGCGGGGAAGAGACCCAGTACTTC. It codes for CSALRTSGEETQYF.

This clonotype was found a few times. CDR3 nucleotides: TGTGCCAGCAGCTTAGATCCCCCCGGGACGGGAACTGAAGCTTTCTTT. Translation gives CASSLDPPGTGTEAFF. The chain employs TRBV11-3 and TRBJ1-1; D perhaps matches TRBD1 (5 bases). This CDR3 comprises 16 residues. V lost 0 bases, J lost 5 bases, and 16 bases lay in between. Germline V gene sequence: CDR1 SGHNT, CDR2 YENEEA.

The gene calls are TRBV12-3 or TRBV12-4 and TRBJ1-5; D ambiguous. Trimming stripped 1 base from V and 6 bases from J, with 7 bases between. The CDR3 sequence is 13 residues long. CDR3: CASSLERGQPQHF. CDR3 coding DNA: TGTGCCAGCAGTTTAGAGCGGGGTCAGCCCCAGCATTTT.

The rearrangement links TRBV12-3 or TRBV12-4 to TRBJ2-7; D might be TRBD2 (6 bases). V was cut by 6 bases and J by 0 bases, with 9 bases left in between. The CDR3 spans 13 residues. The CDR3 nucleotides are TGTGCCAGCAGCTCTAGCGTCTCCTACGAGCAGTACTTC. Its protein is CASSSSVSYEQYF.

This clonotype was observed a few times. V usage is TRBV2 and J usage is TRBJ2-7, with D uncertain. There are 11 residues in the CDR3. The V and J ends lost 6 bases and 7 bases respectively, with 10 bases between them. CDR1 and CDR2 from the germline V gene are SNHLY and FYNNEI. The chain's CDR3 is CASSPMVEQYF. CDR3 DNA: TGTGCCAGCAGCCCCATGGTTGAGCAGTACTTC.

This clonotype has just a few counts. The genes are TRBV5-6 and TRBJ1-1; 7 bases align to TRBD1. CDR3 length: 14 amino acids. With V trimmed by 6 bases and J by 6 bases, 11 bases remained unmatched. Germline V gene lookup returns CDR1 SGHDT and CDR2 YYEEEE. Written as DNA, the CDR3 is TGTGCCAGCAAATTCACGCACAGGGGCCCTGAAGCTTTCTTT. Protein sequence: CASKFTHRGPEAFF.

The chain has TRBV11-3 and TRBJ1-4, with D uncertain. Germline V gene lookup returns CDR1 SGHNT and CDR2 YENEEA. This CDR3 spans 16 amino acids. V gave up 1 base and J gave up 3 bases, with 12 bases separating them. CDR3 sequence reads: CASSLGIQQPNEKLFF. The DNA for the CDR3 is TGTGCCAGCAGCTTAGGGATCCAGCAACCTAATGAAAAACTGTTTTTT. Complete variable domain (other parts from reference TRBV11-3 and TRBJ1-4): EAGVVQSPRYKIIEKKQPVAFWCNPISGHNTLYWYLQNLGQGPELLIRYENEEAVDDSQLPKDRFSAERLKGVDSTLKIQPAELGDSAVYLCASSLGIQQPNEKLFFGSGTQLSVL.